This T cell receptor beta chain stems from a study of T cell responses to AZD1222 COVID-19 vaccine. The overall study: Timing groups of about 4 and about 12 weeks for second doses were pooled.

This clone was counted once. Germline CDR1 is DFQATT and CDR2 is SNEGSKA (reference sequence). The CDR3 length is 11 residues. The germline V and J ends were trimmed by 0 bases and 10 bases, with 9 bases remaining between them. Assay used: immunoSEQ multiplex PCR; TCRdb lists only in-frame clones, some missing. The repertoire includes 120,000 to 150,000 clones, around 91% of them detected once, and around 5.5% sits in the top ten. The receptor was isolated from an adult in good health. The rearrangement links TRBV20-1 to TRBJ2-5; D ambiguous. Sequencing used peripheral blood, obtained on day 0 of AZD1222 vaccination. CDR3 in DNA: TGCAGTGCTAGAGATCGGCCGGGCCAGTACTTC. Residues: CSARDRPGQYF.